This T cell receptor (beta chain) is drawn from a study of cytomegalovirus exposure and HLA in healthy donors. About the study: Per a later analysis, the roughly 640 first-cohort and 110 or so validation repertoires shared one platform.

TCRdb's copy holds only in-frame clones and misses some; the assay was immunoSEQ multiplex PCR. Among 120,000 to 150,000 clones listed, roughly 90% were seen once. Trimming removed 6 bases from V and 9 bases from J; junction bases left unmatched: 8. Germline loops: CDR1 LNHDA, CDR2 SQIVND (reference sequence). CDR3 length: 14 amino acids. This TCR came from a man younger than 35 in good health and CMV-seropositive. The source material was PBMCs. The V call is TRBV19, the J call TRBJ2-7; 13 bases match TRBD2. As DNA, the CDR3 is TGTGCCAGTAGGCCAACTAGCGGGAGGGCCGTGCAGTACTTC. It specifies CASRPTSGRAVQYF.